This TCR beta chain was identified in a study of CD8+CD57+ T cells in acquired aplastic anemia. Study-level points and caveats: Patients and controls shared 25 to 30 CD8+ CDR3 sequences. Patients showed no significant difference from controls in CD8+ Simpson's diversity.

This clonotype was seen a single time. Its matching antigen is unknown. Genomic DNA templated the TCR beta VDJ and CDR3 profiling. From the reads, TCRdb called clonotypes with MiXCR, one entry per CDR3 protein. The sample lists roughly 280,000 distinct CDR3 sequences; 50% to 65% were seen once. Patients included in sequencing had previously demonstrated CD8+CD57+ cell expansion by flow cytometry. Patient blood was sampled before any therapy had been received. Germline V gene data show CDR1 as DFQATT and CDR2 as SNEGSKA (reference sequence). The CDR3 loop spans 14 amino acids. V lost 7 bases, J lost 1 base, and 14 bases lay in between.

The sequence derives from a human donor with aplastic anemia. The source material was sorted CD4+, CD8+, or CD8+CD57+ T cells (not recorded which) from PBMCs. The rearrangement joins TRBV20-1 to TRBJ2-1; D is undetermined. The CDR3 DNA follows: TGCAGTGTCCTCCACGGCAGTTCCTACAATGAGCAGTTCTTC. Residues: CSVLHGSSYNEQFF.